This T cell receptor beta chain was recovered during a study of tumor-infiltrating lymphocytes in primary liver carcinoma. Looking at the study overall: The patient group consisted of men and women aged 30 to 69 years. T1-T3 N0M0 was the stage of the tumors, which were 4.2 to 10 cm across.

RNA was extracted from whole blood without cell sorting, alongside germline DNA. Those patients suffered from chronic HBV infection and were treatment-naive. Roughly 4 milliliters of peripheral blood were collected before surgery. CDR1 is SGHAT, CDR2 FQNNGV, per germline. Trimming shortened V by 5 bases and J by 12 bases, and 16 bases separated the two germline ends. There are 12 residues in the CDR3. Making TCR beta cDNA involved around 540 ng total RNA and a constant-region primer. ARM-PCR was slightly modified, and three nested multiplex PCR rounds with it gave rise to the TCR beta libraries. The study ran its first two PCR rounds for roughly 11 cycles each, using TRBV1-TRBV30 forward primers and a C-beta reverse primer. Via MiXCR, TCRdb re-called the multiplex PCR reads, giving one row per CDR3 protein. Of approximately 330,000 distinct CDR3 sequences in the sample, approximately 64% were seen once.

This chain uses TRBV11-2 with TRBJ1-1; D remains unclear. The TCR comes from a man aged 35 to 55 with primary liver carcinoma and hepatitis B virus infection. The specimen was peripheral blood. The CDR3 DNA reads as TGTGCCAGCAGCCGGCCGGGCAGAGAATCTTTCTTT. Residues: CASSRPGRESFF.